The TCR beta chain described here comes from a study of shared clonotypes between healthy human individuals. Germline V gene lookup returns CDR1 SGHRS and CDR2 YFSETQ. The V gene lost 9 bases and the J gene lost 2 bases, with 20 bases spanning the gap. CDR3 size: 15 residues. TCRdb's copy holds only in-frame clones and misses some; the assay was immunoSEQ multiplex PCR. The table lists a few hundred thousand clones, roughly 78% of them singletons, with approximately 12% in the top ten. Genomic DNA came from about 97 million PBMCs in unsorted samples. The clonotype originates from a woman aged 40 to 55 in good health. Some clones in this sample may be carry-over from other donors' samples. Sequenced material: PBMCs. The chain employs TRBV5-1 and TRBJ1-2; maybe TRBD1 (5 bases). The CDR3 loop is CAKISGTAVNYGYTF. As DNA, the CDR3 is TGCGCCAAAATCAGCGGGACCGCGGTCAACTATGGCTACACCTTC.